What follows are 5 T cell receptor beta chains derived from one specimen sequenced in a study of cytomegalovirus exposure and HLA in healthy donors. The PCR used 60 Vbeta and 13 Jbeta primers. Assay: immunoSEQ multiplex PCR; the TCRdb copy retains only in-frame clones and omits some. The table for this sample gives roughly 78,000 clones. The sample was PBMCs. The receptor source for this set is a boy between 5 and 17 years old in good health and CMV-seronegative.

The chain carries TRBV5-1 and TRBJ2-1; 7 bases agree with TRBD2. Germline V gene data show CDR1 as SGHRS and CDR2 as YFSETQ. V lost 4 bases and J lost 6; bases outside the gene matches: 16. The CDR3 runs to 17 residues. CDR3 loop: CASSGDQAGWGLNEQFF. The DNA of the CDR3 is TGCGCCAGCAGCGGAGACCAAGCGGGATGGGGCCTCAATGAGCAGTTCTTC.

The V and J genes are TRBV11-2 and TRBJ2-7; TRBD1 matches 7 bases. J was trimmed by 3 bases and V by 6 bases; bases with no gene match: 11. The CDR3 consists of 15 residues. The germline gives CDR1 SGHAT, CDR2 FQNNGV. The chain's CDR3 is CASSYSPGQYYEQYF. In DNA, the CDR3 is TGTGCCAGCAGTTACTCCCCGGGACAGTACTACGAGCAGTACTTC.

The chain's CDR3 is CASSVEWGDGTDTQYF. CDR3 DNA: TGTGCCAGCAGCGTAGAGTGGGGAGACGGCACAGATACGCAGTATTTT. V is TRBV9 and J is TRBJ2-3; a possible D gene is TRBD2 (5 bases). CDR3 size: 16 residues. CDR1 is SGDLS and CDR2 is YYNGEE in the germline V gene. The ends were cut back, 0 bases at V and 1 base at J, with 12 bases in the middle.

The V call is TRBV19, the J call TRBJ1-5; TRBD1 might be the D (6 bases). The germline V gene encodes CDR1 LNHDA and CDR2 SQIVND (reference sequence). The length of the CDR3 is 15 residues. Trimming pared 8 bases from V and 1 base from J, leaving 15 bases between. The CDR3 DNA is TGTGCCAGTGACCTCCAGGGGATAAGCAATCAGCCCCAGCATTTT. Translated: CASDLQGISNQPQHF. The full variable domain, completed using reference TRBV19 and TRBJ1-5, is DGGITQSPKYLFRKEGQNVTLSCEQNLNHDAMYWYRQDPGQGLRLIYYSQIVNDFQKGDIAEGYSVSREKKESFPLTVTSAQKNPTAFYLCASDLQGISNQPQHFGDGTRLSIL.

The rearrangement links TRBV5-1 to TRBJ2-5, with 7 bases that match TRBD2. This CDR3 has 13 amino acids. Per germline, CDR1 SGHRS and CDR2 YFSETQ. V shed 1 base, J shed 5 bases, and the junction held 2 bases outside the gene matches. Here the CDR3 reads CASSLSRGETQYF. The CDR3 region has the DNA TGCGCCAGCAGCTTGTCGCGGGGGGAGACCCAGTACTTC.